This record looks at one TCR beta chain sequence and its context. The data stem from a study of human T cells and chemical hapten exposure. Documented time point: patch test 1, 2 weeks after DPC sensitization. The treatment here: therapeutic diphenylcyclopropenone sensitization with weekly scalp DPC. Total RNA was extracted from unfractionated whole blood. The library labeled individual cDNA molecules by adding unique molecular identifiers to them. One entry per CDR3 protein results from TCRdb running MiXCR on the RACE reads. This table holds more than 30,000 distinct CDR3 sequences, around 6.5% found once. Germline CDR1 SNHLY, CDR2 FYNNEI. The CDR3 extends over 12 amino acids. With 6 bases removed from V and 4 bases from J, the gap between germline ends came to 10 bases.

The receptor was derived from a woman aged 25 to 45 with alopecia areata. Some clones in this sample may be carry-over from other donors' samples. V gene TRBV2 combines with J gene TRBJ2-7, with a tentative D call TRBD2 (5 bases). Sample: whole blood, taken in connection with sensitization to the hapten diphenylcyclopropenone (DPC). The CDR3 coding sequence is TGTGCCAGCAGCGCCTCGGGGTACGAGCAGTACTTC. Translating it yields CASSASGYEQYF. The complete variable domain, with remaining parts taken from reference TRBV2 and TRBJ2-7, reads EPEVTQTPSHQVTQMGQEVILRCVPISNHLYFYWYRQILGQKVEFLVSFYNNEISEKSEIFDDQFSVERPDGSNFTLKIRSTKLEDSAMYFCASSASGYEQYFGPGTRLTVT.